This T cell receptor (beta chain) was sequenced during a study of blood T cell repertoires in COVID-19 (dated by TCRdb to 2019 to 2021). Looking at the study overall: The collaborator samples originated in the United States, Italy and Spain and spanned the acute and convalescent phases of COVID-19. Sample metadata almost always included a de-identified subject ID, COVID-19 status, age in years and sex. The prospective study material was composed of cDNA or gDNA derived from T cells, B-cell-depleted T cells, or PBMCs. Subjects who had been exposed to COVID-19, were actively infected with it, or had recovered from it provided the deeply sampled blood TCRbeta repertoires that made up the dataset. Where available, HLA class I and class II types were obtained from metadata supplied by the sample provider rather than from assay-based typing. Samples were obtained from the ongoing ImmuneRACE study (first 160 participants) and from approximately 1,200 subjects provided by 6 global collaborators. The repertoires were released in a freely available public database meant as a resource for research on the immune response to SARS-CoV-2. The research as a whole found: The amount of clinical and demographic metadata varied by source and participant and was provided uncurated.

Turning to this clone: No cognate antigen has been identified for it. Within one base of it there is no much larger clone, and no base qualities were kept.

Each collaborating institution followed its own protocols to collect whole blood in K2EDTA tubes. For TCRbeta analysis, collaborator samples were shipped as frozen whole blood, as isolated PBMCs, or as DNA extracted from either sample type. TCRbeta CDR3 regions were amplified from genomic DNA by means of the immunoSEQ Assay, a bias-controlled multiplex PCR. In the authors' own workflow: Within the assay, amplification of reference gene primers was used to estimate how many nucleated cells each sample contained. To quantify the absolute abundance of each unique TCRbeta CDR3 rearrangement, sequence reads were collapsed and filtered. For each sample, productive Simpson clonality was calculated as the square root of Simpson's diversity index over productive rearrangements. TCRdb stores this immuneACCESS table with in-frame sequences only. Part of the clones is absent; in the studies checked, under half of the shortfall reflects unresolved V genes, and no reason is known for the rest. D and trimming come from the DNA, and the V and J calls and clone size come from that table. A total of roughly 100,000 clones appear in this sample, nearly 90% of them only once. Around 3.1% of the sample is in the top ten clones.

Sample: peripheral blood. This clonotype was sampled from a man aged 45-65 years in a cohort sampled during active COVID-19.

The encoded CDR3 is CASSVDGRQGGGEQFF. The nucleotides read TGTGCCAGCAGCGTAGATGGTAGACAGGGGGGTGGTGAGCAGTTCTTC. The chain couples TRBV9 to TRBJ2-1, with 9 bases in between that match TRBD1. From the cysteine through the phenylalanine, the CDR3 covers 16 amino acids. Only the CDR3 DNA is retained, 48 bases long and in frame from the first base. From the germline V gene, CDR1 is SGDLS and CDR2 is YYNGEE. The junction shows trimming of 0 bases on V and 9 bases on J, and the gene matches do not reach 10 bases of it.